One and the same sample provided the 5 T cell receptor beta chains below, sequenced in a study of blood T cell repertoires in COVID-19. Repertoires were generated with immunoSEQ multiplex PCR, while TCRdb's copy carries only in-frame clones and drops some. The repertoire has roughly 200,000 clones, 75% to 85% of them found once; the top ten carry roughly 1.2%. Sequencing input: peripheral blood. These receptors came from a woman in her twenties or thirties with COVID-19, enrolled during active disease.

This rearrangement joins TRBV7-9 to TRBJ1-4, with 7 positions matching TRBD1. Germline V gene sequence: CDR1 SEHNR, CDR2 FQNEAQ (reference sequence). The CDR3 runs to 15 residues. J lost 5 bases, V lost 2 bases, and 5 bases had no gene match. The CDR3 loop is CASSLLDRQNEKLFF. For the CDR3, the DNA is TGTGCCAGCAGCTTACTGGACAGGCAAAATGAAAAACTGTTTTTT. The complete variable domain, with remaining parts taken from reference TRBV7-9 and TRBJ1-4, reads DTGVSQNPRHKITKRGQNVTFRCDPISEHNRLYWYRQTLGQGPEFLTYFQNEAQLEKSRLLSDRFSAERPKGSFSTLEIQRTEQGDSAMYLCASSLLDRQNEKLFFGSGTQLSVL.

The rearrangement uses TRBV5-6 and TRBJ2-1, with TRBD2 identical over 10 bases. With 1 base clipped from V and 2 bases from J, the junction kept 3 bases outside the gene matches. The CDR3 totals 16 residues. Germline lookup yields CDR1 SGHDT and CDR2 YYEEEE. CDR3: CASSLFGLAAYNEQFF. The CDR3 nucleotides read TGTGCCAGCAGCTTGTTCGGACTAGCGGCCTACAATGAGCAGTTCTTC.

The rearrangement joins TRBV5-1 to TRBJ2-5; D remains unclear. Trimming left V 5 bases short and J 2 bases short, with 4 bases between. Germline V CDR1 and CDR2: SGHRS, YFSETQ. The CDR3 loop spans 11 amino acids. The CDR3 region has the DNA TGCGCCAGCAGTACTCAAGAGACCCAGTACTTC. Translating it yields CASSTQETQYF.

The rearrangement joins TRBV15 to TRBJ2-5, with D perhaps TRBD2 (6 bases). This CDR3 contains 14 residues. Germline CDR1 is LNHNV and CDR2 is YYDKDF (reference sequence). Trimming removed 1 base at V and 5 bases at J, with 11 bases between. The CDR3 DNA reads as TGTGCCACCAGCAGAGGGGCAGGGAGGGAGACCCAGTACTTC. This gives the protein CATSRGAGRETQYF.

The V call is TRBV28, the J call TRBJ1-3; a possible D gene is TRBD1 (5 bases). The CDR3 totals 16 residues. Germline V gives CDR1 MDHEN, CDR2 SYDVKM. V lost 5 bases and J lost 0, with 14 bases in between. DNA for the CDR3: TGTGCCAGCAGTCTAGACAGCTCGAGCTCTGGAAACACCATATATTTT. It specifies CASSLDSSSSGNTIYF.